The present TCR beta chain was sequenced within a study of cytomegalovirus exposure and HLA in healthy donors. General study results and limits: Immune exposure data for these donors was limited to CMV serostatus. The classifier, whose performance was assessed in both the original and validation cohorts, reportedly diagnosed cytomegalovirus status with high specificity and sensitivity.

13 Jbeta primers and 60 Vbeta primers were used for the PCR. The repertoire was sequenced with immunoSEQ multiplex PCR; TCRdb's copy has only in-frame clones and lacks some. The sample shows around 140,000 clones, 70% to 85% of them seen only once. Germline V CDR1 and CDR2: SNHLY, FYNNEI. The CDR3 totals 14 residues. Losses at the gene ends were 3 bases for V and 2 bases for J; bases not matched to a gene: 2. As regards this clone: Its antigen is unknown.

This chain links TRBV2 with TRBJ2-7; 9 bases line up with TRBD1. Sequenced material: PBMCs. The clonotype was recovered from a male donor in good health and CMV-seronegative. The CDR3 here is CASSETGGPYEQYF. For the CDR3, the DNA is TGTGCCAGCAGTGAGACAGGGGGACCCTACGAGCAGTACTTC.